The source of this T cell receptor beta chain is a study of early T cells in non-severe SARS-CoV-2 infection. Study overall: Chains from this unsorted whole-blood bulk RNA could not be paired.

A few counts support this clonotype. Germline V gene sequence: CDR1 SGHTA, CDR2 FQGNSA. This CDR3 is built from 15 residues. After removal of 4 bases from V and 4 bases from J, the junction contained 5 bases not matched to a gene. Unique molecular identifiers tagged individual cDNA molecules. A single record per CDR3 protein comes from TCRdb applying MiXCR to the 5' RACE reads. Of about 42,000 distinct CDR3 sequences detected, less than 8.5% appear once; the ten largest clones hold under 5%. This TCR was sampled from an adult who was a healthcare worker with PCR-confirmed SARS-CoV-2 infection or an uninfected control (not recorded which). Specimen: whole blood. The chain is built from TRBV7-2 and TRBJ1-2; TRBD1 matches at 11 bases. DNA of the CDR3: TGTGCCAGCAGCTCCGGGACAGGGGGATTCTATGGCTACACCTTC. Protein: CASSSGTGGFYGYTF.